This T cell receptor beta chain derives from a study of early T cells in non-severe SARS-CoV-2 infection (dated by TCRdb to the early 2020s). Notes on the research overall: Bulk RNA from unsorted whole blood was used for TCR sequencing, so alpha and beta chains could not be paired.

The library was generated by 5' RACE. The sequencer was a NextSeq 500. Unique molecular identifiers were attached to individual cDNA molecules in the TCR library protocol so that sequencing error and PCR bias could be corrected. TCR alpha and beta chains were both sequenced, and the abundances of alpha and beta sequences in each sample were closely correlated with each other. As for the original processing: Decombinator V4 was used to annotate the V gene, J gene and CDR3 of the TCR sequences. Expanded TCRs were defined as changing significantly between any two time points under a Poisson model with p below 0.0001. TCR abundances were normalised to the total number of TCRs sequenced per sample and were expressed as counts per million. MAIT TCRs were defined by TRAV1-2 paired with TRAJ12, TRAJ20 or TRAJ33, and iNKT TCRs by TRAV10 paired with TRAJ18. VDJdb, accessed 1 November 2021, was searched for CMV, EBV and SARS-CoV-2 annotated TCRs, excluding TCRs annotated for multiple antigens. Through fastp at Q25 and MiXCR, TCRdb rebuilt clones from the public reads, retaining in-frame beta chains. Identical CDR3 proteins give one entry, which carries the most common genes and DNA. The V and J calls, along with clone size, are taken from TCRdb and not from the paper's own processing. The sample table records 65,000 to 70,000 distinct CDR3 sequences; 9% to 15% of these occur just once. In total, the top ten clones hold about 1.6% of the sample.

Broader findings and caveats from the paper: VDJdb matching was skewed toward anti-spike CD8 responses and likely underestimated virus-specific expansions, missing private and CD4 specificities.

CDR1 and CDR2, per the germline V gene, are KGHSH and LQKENI. The CDR3, from cysteine to phenylalanine, totals 14 residues. Here the CDR3 DNA is all that survives: 42 bases in frame from base 1. Germline trimming amounts to 6 bases on V and 8 bases on J, with 7 as the count of junction bases outside the gene matches. Note on this clonotype: Its antigen target is currently unknown. Qualities for individual bases were not recorded, and no much larger clone is one base off.

This was a case-control study nested in a cohort of healthcare workers in London, UK, who had nasopharyngeal swab PCR tests and blood samples taken every week. Healthcare workers were recruited during the week of the UK lockdown, between 23 and 31 March 2020, and followed weekly for up to about 15 weeks. The receptor was isolated from an adult who was a healthcare worker with PCR-confirmed SARS-CoV-2 infection or an uninfected control (not recorded which). Recombination linked TRBV18 to TRBJ2-1, with TRBD1 matching 10 junction bases. Sequenced sample: whole blood. The DNA sequence is as follows: TGTGCCAGCTCCCCGGGACAGGGGATCGATGAGCAGTTCTTC. It is translated as CASSPGQGIDEQFF.